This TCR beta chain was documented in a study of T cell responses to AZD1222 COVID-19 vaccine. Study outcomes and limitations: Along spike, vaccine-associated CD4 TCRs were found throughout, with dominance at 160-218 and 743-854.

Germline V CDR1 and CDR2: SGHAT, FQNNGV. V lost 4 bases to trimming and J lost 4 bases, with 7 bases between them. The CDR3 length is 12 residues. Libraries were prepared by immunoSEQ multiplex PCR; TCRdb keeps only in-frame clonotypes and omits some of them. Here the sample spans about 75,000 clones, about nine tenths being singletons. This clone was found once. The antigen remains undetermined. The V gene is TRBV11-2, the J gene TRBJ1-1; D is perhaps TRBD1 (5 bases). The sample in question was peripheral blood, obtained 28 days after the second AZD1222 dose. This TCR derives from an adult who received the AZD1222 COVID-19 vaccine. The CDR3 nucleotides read TGTGCCAGCAGCTCCCAGGGCACTGAAGCTTTCTTT. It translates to CASSSQGTEAFF.